These 18 T cell receptor beta chains came from one sample sequenced in a study of PD-L1 blockade in urothelial cancer. The table came from immunoSEQ multiplex PCR; TCRdb's copy has only in-frame clones and leaves some out. Of around 100,000 clones listed, approximately 85% are singletons. Sequencing was performed on PBMCs, taken around atezolizumab (anti-PD-L1) treatment. The receptors shown here come from a man aged 50-59 years with urothelial cancer.

This clone was detected only a few times. The chain joins TRBV7-8 to TRBJ2-2, with TRBD2 matching 8 bases. Germline assignment: CDR1 SGHVS and CDR2 FQNEAQ. The CDR3 spans 18 residues. Trimming cost V 0 bases and J 2 bases; bases outside gene matches: 8. CDR3 nucleotide sequence: TGTGCCAGCAGCTTAGCGCGGAGCGGGAGAGTTAACACCGGGGAGCTGTTTTTT. Protein sequence: CASSLARSGRVNTGELFF.

V usage is TRBV9 and J usage is TRBJ2-5, with 8 bases matching TRBD1. V trimming: 4 bases; J trimming: 0 bases; junction bases outside the gene matches: 8. Germline CDR1 is SGDLS and CDR2 is YYNGEE. This CDR3 spans 16 amino acids. The CDR3 is CASSQGAGSYQETQYF. Written as DNA, the CDR3 is TGTGCCAGCAGCCAGGGGGCAGGGTCGTACCAAGAGACCCAGTACTTC.

This clone is a singleton in its sample. The chain employs TRBV18 and TRBJ1-5; possibly TRBD1 for D (5 bases). The CDR3 totals 14 residues. Trimming took 1 base from V and 5 from J, leaving 9 bases between them. Per the germline V gene, CDR1 is KGHSH and CDR2 is LQKENI. This chain's CDR3 is CASSPQAGHQPQHF. CDR3 DNA sequence: TGTGCCAGCTCACCACAGGCGGGGCATCAGCCCCAGCATTTT.

The chain has TRBV6-1 and TRBJ2-5, with D maybe TRBD1 (6 bases). V was trimmed by 4 bases and J by 2 bases, leaving 8 bases between them. Per germline, CDR1 MNHNS and CDR2 SASEGT. The CDR3 runs to 13 residues. Here the CDR3 DNA reads TGTGCCAGCAGTGGGACAGCACAAGAGACCCAGTACTTC. This gives the protein CASSGTAQETQYF.

The chain employs TRBV6-1 and TRBJ2-2, with D perhaps TRBD2 (5 bases). Germline V lookup: CDR1 MNHNS, CDR2 SASEGT. This CDR3 comprises 14 residues. This CDR3 is CAGMRAGHTGELFF. The CDR3 DNA sequence: TGTGCAGGGATGAGGGCAGGTCACACCGGGGAGCTGTTTTTT.

This clone appeared a few times. The rearrangement joins TRBV19 to TRBJ2-1; D remains ambiguous. V was cut by 5 bases and J by 0 bases, with 11 bases left in between. Germline V gives CDR1 LNHDA, CDR2 SQIVND (reference sequence). CDR3 length: 15 amino acids. This CDR3 is CASSGPASSYNEQFF. CDR3 DNA sequence: TGTGCCAGTAGTGGTCCCGCCAGCTCCTACAATGAGCAGTTCTTC.

V and J are TRBV11-3 and TRBJ2-1; D is possibly TRBD1 (6 bases). Trimming took off 5 bases at V and 6 bases at J, with 11 bases between the two ends. The V gene's germline CDR1 is SGHNT and CDR2 YENEEA. The CDR3 totals 13 residues. The CDR3 region is CASSELQGNEQFF. CDR3 sequence (DNA): TGTGCCAGCAGCGAATTACAGGGCAATGAGCAGTTCTTC.

In this sample, this clone turned up once. The J gene is TRBJ1-1, the V gene TRBV6-1; maybe TRBD1 (6 bases). The CDR3 loop spans 13 amino acids. The ends were cut back, 4 bases at V and 3 bases at J, with 9 bases in the middle. Per the germline V gene, CDR1 is MNHNS and CDR2 is SASEGT. The CDR3 spells CASSVRQDTEAFF. The CDR3 nucleotides read TGTGCCAGCAGTGTCCGACAGGACACTGAAGCTTTCTTT.

The chain recombines TRBV2 with TRBJ2-3, with 13 bases identical to TRBD2. Germline V lookup: CDR1 SNHLY, CDR2 FYNNEI. CDR3 length equals 14 residues. The junction had 1 base not matched to a gene; V was cut back by 5 bases and J by 5 bases. The DNA of the CDR3 is TGTGCCAGCAGTCGACTAGCGGGGGGAGATACGCAGTATTTT. The encoded protein is CASSRLAGGDTQYF.

V and J are TRBV9 and TRBJ2-5; maybe TRBD1 (6 bases). Trimming left V 0 bases short and J 5 bases short, with 20 bases between. Germline CDR1 SGDLS, CDR2 YYNGEE. CDR3 size: 17 residues. The CDR3 sequence is CASSVEFGGAPGETQYF. The CDR3 DNA is TGTGCCAGCAGCGTAGAATTTGGGGGCGCGCCGGGGGAGACCCAGTACTTC.

The chain employs TRBV7-2 and TRBJ2-7; D gene ambiguous. Germline lookup yields CDR1 SGHTA and CDR2 FQGNSA. V shed 4 bases and J shed 0 bases, with 10 bases lying between them. The length of the CDR3 is 14 residues. CDR3 sequence: CASSSDWSSYEQYF. CDR3 in DNA: TGTGCCAGCAGCTCTGACTGGAGCTCCTACGAGCAGTACTTC.

V gene TRBV6-6 combines with J gene TRBJ1-6; D remains ambiguous. The CDR3 has 14 residues. With 5 bases removed from V and 1 base from J, the gap between germline ends came to 6 bases. Germline V gives CDR1 MNHNY, CDR2 SVGAGI (reference sequence). DNA for the CDR3: TGTGCCAGCAGTGGCATTTCCTATAATTCACCCCTCCACTTT. This codes for CASSGISYNSPLHF.

This chain links TRBV5-6 with TRBJ2-7, with D possibly being TRBD2 (5 bases). Germline CDR1 is SGHDT and CDR2 is YYEEEE. This CDR3 spans 18 amino acids. Trimming pared 4 bases from V and 6 bases from J, leaving 29 bases between. CDR3 residues: CASSPRARYGSLFPEQYF. CDR3 coding DNA: TGTGCCAGCAGCCCGAGGGCGCGGTACGGCAGTCTATTTCCCGAGCAGTACTTC. The whole variable domain, filled in from reference TRBV5-6 and TRBJ2-7, reads DAGVTQSPTHLIKTRGQQVTLRCSPKSGHDTVSWYQQALGQGPQFIFQYYEEEERQRGNFPDRFSGHQFPNYSSELNVNALLLGDSALYLCASSPRARYGSLFPEQYFGPGTRLTVT.

V gene TRBV19 combines with J gene TRBJ1-1; maybe TRBD1 (6 bases). This CDR3 region has 16 residues. Germline-derived CDR1 and CDR2 are LNHDA and SQIVND (reference sequence). V dropped 3 bases and J dropped 0 bases, with 14 bases sitting between them. The CDR3 DNA reads TGTGCCAGTAGTATTCGGGCCGGGACATTGAACACTGAAGCTTTCTTT. It encodes CASSIRAGTLNTEAFF.

The CDR3 DNA reads as TGTGCCAGCAGCTCACGGGTCGTGAACACTGAAGCTTTCTTT. Encoded protein: CASSSRVVNTEAFF. The chain carries TRBV5-4 and TRBJ1-1; D is unresolved. Germline lookup yields CDR1 SGHNT and CDR2 YYREEE (reference sequence). V lost 3 bases and J 0 bases, leaving 9 bases between the germline ends. The CDR3 contains 14 residues.

The chain recombines TRBV28 with TRBJ1-4, with D perhaps matching TRBD1 (5 bases). The V gene's germline CDR1 is MDHEN and CDR2 SYDVKM. The CDR3 contains 14 residues. V shed 3 bases and J shed 3 bases, with 8 bases lying between them. CDR3 amino acids: CASSLGQSNEKLFF. CDR3 in DNA: TGTGCCAGCAGTTTGGGGCAGTCTAATGAAAAACTGTTTTTT. Looking up the rest from reference TRBV28 and TRBJ1-4 gives the full variable domain: DVKVTQSSRYLVKRTGEKVFLECVQDMDHENMFWYRQDPGLGLRLIYFSYDVKMKEKGDIPEGYSVSREKKERFSLILESASTNQTSMYLCASSLGQSNEKLFFGSGTQLSVL.

The rearrangement links TRBV4-1 to TRBJ2-3, with TRBD2 matching 10 bases. Germline V CDR1 and CDR2: MGHRA, YSYEKL. Trimming took 4 bases from V and 1 from J; bases not matched to a gene: 5. The CDR3 sequence is 16 residues long. The CDR3, as DNA: TGCGCCAGCAGCCGTGTGCTAGCGGGGGGCACAGATACGCAGTATTTT. This codes for CASSRVLAGGTDTQYF.

This chain joins TRBV19 and TRBJ1-5; no reliable D call. The V gene lost 5 bases and the J gene lost 4 bases, with 9 bases spanning the gap. The CDR3 length is 13 residues. Looked up from germline, CDR1 is LNHDA and CDR2 is SQIVND (reference sequence). CDR3 in DNA: TGTGCCAGTAGTTATGACTGGAATCAGCCCCAGCATTTT. It encodes CASSYDWNQPQHF.